A single sample gave rise to the 18 T cell receptor beta chains below, sequenced in a study of human T cells and chemical hapten exposure. Time point: pre-sensitization, week 0. Treatment meaning: therapeutic diphenylcyclopropenone sensitization with weekly scalp DPC. Using its own MiXCR run on the RACE reads, TCRdb lists one record per CDR3 protein. The table lists fewer than 300,000 distinct CDR3 sequences, around 7.3% of them singletons. This specimen was whole blood, taken in connection with sensitization to the hapten diphenylcyclopropenone (DPC). The receptors originated from a man aged 18-30 years with alopecia areata. Some clones in this sample may be carry-over from other donors' samples.

This clonotype has more than one count but fewer than ten. The chain carries TRBV21-1 and TRBJ2-3; TRBD2, the D gene given by the table, was not confirmed from the DNA. TRBV21-1 is marked as a pseudogene. The CDR3 contains 19 residues. CDR3 in DNA: TGTGCCAGCAGCAAAGATGGTGAAGGACTAGCGTTACGCACAGATACGCAGTATTTT. Translation: CASSKDGEGLALRTDTQYF.

This clonotype was counted between two and nine times. This chain joins TRBV20-1 and TRBJ1-1, with 8 bases identical to TRBD1. This CDR3 has 14 amino acids. With 5 bases clipped from V and 4 bases from J, the junction kept 9 bases outside the gene matches. The germline V gene encodes CDR1 DFQATT and CDR2 SNEGSKA (reference sequence). CDR3 residues: CSALTGVIGTEAFF. The CDR3 coding sequence is TGCAGTGCTCTGACAGGGGTGATAGGCACTGAAGCTTTCTTT.

This chain links TRBV5-1 with TRBJ2-1; no clear D gene. Germline values: CDR1 SGHRS, CDR2 YFSETQ. V lost 4 bases to trimming and J lost 0 bases, with 8 bases between them. The CDR3 extends over 14 amino acids. This CDR3 is CASSHPSSYNEQFF. The CDR3 nucleotides read TGCGCCAGCAGCCACCCCAGCTCCTACAATGAGCAGTTCTTC.

V and J are TRBV11-1 and TRBJ2-7; TRBD1 aligns across 7 bases. V was clipped by 5 bases and J by 2 bases; unmatched bases: 24. Looked up from germline, CDR1 is SGHAT and CDR2 is FQDESV (reference sequence). The CDR3 is made up of 20 amino acids. This CDR3 reads CASSRDRACRMYWLTYEQYV. The CDR3 DNA sequence: TGTGCCAGCAGCCGAGACAGGGCTTGTAGAATGTATTGGCTTACCTACGAGCAGTACGTC.

This clonotype was observed at least ten times. The V and J genes are TRBV29-1 and TRBJ1-5; a weak D match, TRBD1 (5 bases). The CDR3 runs to 16 residues. Germline V gene sequence: CDR1 SQVTM, CDR2 ANQGSEA. Trimming took 4 bases from V and 4 from J, leaving 20 bases between them. In DNA, the CDR3 is TGCAGCGTTGTGGAGGGGACGGCCTCGGGGAATCAGCCCCAGCATTTT. Translation: CSVVEGTASGNQPQHF.

This clonotype was recorded a few times. The chain links TRBV3-1 to TRBJ2-2; D is uncertain. Germline assignment: CDR1 LGHDT and CDR2 YNNKEL (reference sequence). This CDR3 is 13 amino acids long. V lost 6 bases and J 0 bases, leaving 5 bases between the germline ends. The CDR3 reads CASRIANTGELFF. The CDR3 bases are TGTGCCAGCAGGATCGCGAACACCGGGGAGCTGTTTTTT.

This clonotype was counted between two and nine times. The V call is TRBV12-3 or TRBV12-4, the J call TRBJ2-4, with TRBD1 identical over 7 bases. The V segment lost 5 bases and the J segment 13 bases; nucleotides outside the gene matches: 5. The CDR3 contains 11 residues. The chain's CDR3 is CASSTRDRQYF. The CDR3 DNA sequence: TGTGCCAGCAGTACGAGGGACAGACAGTACTTC.

There are a few counts of this clonotype. The chain uses TRBV15 and TRBJ2-5; TRBD1 might be the D (5 bases). Trimming stripped 4 bases from V and 3 bases from J, with 9 bases between. This CDR3 contains 13 residues. The germline gives CDR1 LNHNV, CDR2 YYDKDF (reference sequence). The CDR3 region has the DNA TGTGCCACCAGCAAGGGGCCGGAAGAGACCCAGTACTTC. Its translation: CATSKGPEETQYF.

This chain uses TRBV7-9 with TRBJ1-5; perhaps TRBD1 as D (5 bases). The CDR3 runs to 15 residues. Germline assignment: CDR1 SEHNR and CDR2 FQNEAQ (reference sequence). V gave up 1 base and J gave up 6 bases, with 13 bases separating them. CDR3 nucleotides: TGTGCCAGCAGCTTAGGAGGGGAACCGGGTCAGCCCCAGCATTTT. Amino acids: CASSLGGEPGQPQHF. The full variable domain, completed using reference TRBV7-9 and TRBJ1-5, is DTGVSQNPRHKITKRGQNVTFRCDPISEHNRLYWYRQTLGQGPEFLTYFQNEAQLEKSRLLSDRFSAERPKGSFSTLEIQRTEQGDSAMYLCASSLGGEPGQPQHFGDGTRLSIL.

This clonotype has only a few counts. The rearrangement joins TRBV14 to TRBJ2-7; no firm D call. Germline lookup yields CDR1 SGHDN and CDR2 FVKESK. V dropped 3 bases and J dropped 3 bases, with 6 bases sitting between them. This CDR3 contains 12 residues. CDR3 sequence (DNA): TGTGCCAGCAGCCACGTATACTACGAGCAGTACTTC. It yields the protein CASSHVYYEQYF.

This clonotype was seen only a few times. The rearrangement links TRBV28 to TRBJ2-1; weak D call: TRBD1 (6 bases). V was trimmed by 0 bases and J by 5 bases, leaving 11 bases between them. Germline V gene lookup returns CDR1 MDHEN and CDR2 SYDVKM. The CDR3 is made up of 15 amino acids. The CDR3 region has the DNA TGTGCCAGCAGTTTATGGTCAGGGGAGAACAATGAGCAGTTCTTC. Translation gives CASSLWSGENNEQFF.

This clonotype was seen a few times. The chain combines TRBV3-1 with TRBJ2-3; 9 nucleotides line up with TRBD2. Germline V CDR1 and CDR2: LGHDT, YNNKEL (reference sequence). The CDR3 contains 17 residues. The J segment lost 4 bases and the V segment lost 4 bases, leaving 12 bases of the junction unmatched. The CDR3 region is CASSPFGSGGSPDTQYF. For the CDR3, the DNA is TGTGCCAGCAGCCCCTTTGGTAGCGGGGGTAGTCCAGATACGCAGTATTTT.

The V call is TRBV20-1, the J call TRBJ1-1; D unresolved. This CDR3 region has 15 residues. CDR1 DFQATT and CDR2 SNEGSKA come from the germline V gene (reference sequence). V lost 0 bases, J lost 6 bases, and 17 bases lay in between. CDR3 DNA: TGCAGTGCTAGAGATTCCCAGGACGAGATAGCTGAAGCTTTCTTT. It specifies CSARDSQDEIAEAFF.

This chain uses TRBV7-8 with TRBJ2-7, with 7 bases lining up with TRBD2. V lost 5 bases and J lost 7; bases outside the gene matches: 14. The germline gives CDR1 SGHVS, CDR2 FQNEAQ. The CDR3 has 15 amino acids. The CDR3 nucleotides read TGTGCCAGCAGCCGGGGCAGTGCGGGAGTGGGGGAGCAGTACGTC. Translation gives CASSRGSAGVGEQYV.

This clonotype was detected only a few times. A single base separates this from a much larger clone, so it may be a read error. This CDR3 is CASSQTANTEAFF. The DNA for the CDR3 is TGTGCCAGCAGTCAGACAGCGAACACTGAAGCTTTCTTT. The chain is built from TRBV28 and TRBJ1-1; the D gene is possibly TRBD1 (5 bases). Trimming shortened V by 5 bases and J by 1 base, and 8 bases separated the two germline ends. The germline gives CDR1 MDHEN, CDR2 SYDVKM. The CDR3 covers 13 residues.

This clonotype appeared many times. The chain combines TRBV18 with TRBJ1-1; 8 bases align to TRBD1. The CDR3 spans 14 residues. V gave up 1 base and J gave up 6 bases; unmatched junction bases: 4. Germline V gene data show CDR1 as KGHSH and CDR2 as LQKENI. The CDR3 is CASSPQQGGSEAFF. In nucleotides, the CDR3 is TGTGCCAGCTCACCACAACAGGGGGGATCTGAAGCTTTCTTT. The full variable domain, rest sourced from reference TRBV18 and TRBJ1-1, is NAGVMQNPRHLVRRRGQEARLRCSPMKGHSHVYWYRQLPEEGLKFMVYLQKENIIDESGMPKERFSAEFPKEGPSILRIQQVVRGDSAAYFCASSPQQGGSEAFFGQGTRLTVV.

Only a few counts were recorded for this clonotype. The chain uses TRBV18 and TRBJ1-2, with D possibly being TRBD1 (6 bases). Trimming cost V 2 bases and J 0 bases, with 13 bases left between them. The germline CDR1 and CDR2 sequences are KGHSH and LQKENI. CDR3 size: 16 residues. CDR3 in amino acids: CASSPFPGHTNYGYTF. The DNA of the CDR3 is TGTGCCAGCTCACCATTTCCGGGACACACTAACTATGGCTACACCTTC.

The V call is TRBV29-1, the J call TRBJ1-1; no clear D gene. Germline lookup yields CDR1 SQVTM and CDR2 ANQGSEA. There are 12 residues in the CDR3. Trimming pared 4 bases from V and 2 bases from J, leaving 8 bases between. CDR3 sequence (DNA): TGCAGCGTTGTGGGGTCCAACACTGAAGCTTTCTTT. Its translation is CSVVGSNTEAFF.